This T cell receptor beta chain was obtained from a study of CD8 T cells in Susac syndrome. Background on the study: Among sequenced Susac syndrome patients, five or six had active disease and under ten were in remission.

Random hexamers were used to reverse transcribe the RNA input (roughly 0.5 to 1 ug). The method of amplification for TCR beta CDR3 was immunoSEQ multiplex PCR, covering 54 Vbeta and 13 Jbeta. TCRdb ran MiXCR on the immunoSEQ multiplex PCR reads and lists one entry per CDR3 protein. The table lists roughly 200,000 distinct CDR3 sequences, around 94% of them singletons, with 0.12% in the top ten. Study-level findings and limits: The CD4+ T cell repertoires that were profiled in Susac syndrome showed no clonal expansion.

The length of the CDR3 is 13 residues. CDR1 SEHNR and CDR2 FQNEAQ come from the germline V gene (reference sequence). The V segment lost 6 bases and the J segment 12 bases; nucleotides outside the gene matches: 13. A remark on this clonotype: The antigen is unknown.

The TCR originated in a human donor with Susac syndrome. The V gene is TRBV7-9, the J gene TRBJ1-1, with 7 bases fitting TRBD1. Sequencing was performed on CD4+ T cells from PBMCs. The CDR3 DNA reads TGTGCCAGCAGAACTAAGGGGGCGTCTTCGACTTTCTTT. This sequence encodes CASRTKGASSTFF. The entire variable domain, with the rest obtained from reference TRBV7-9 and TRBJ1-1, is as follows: DTGVSQNPRHKITKRGQNVTFRCDPISEHNRLYWYRQTLGQGPEFLTYFQNEAQLEKSRLLSDRFSAERPKGSFSTLEIQRTEQGDSAMYLCASRTKGASSTFFGQGTRLTVV.